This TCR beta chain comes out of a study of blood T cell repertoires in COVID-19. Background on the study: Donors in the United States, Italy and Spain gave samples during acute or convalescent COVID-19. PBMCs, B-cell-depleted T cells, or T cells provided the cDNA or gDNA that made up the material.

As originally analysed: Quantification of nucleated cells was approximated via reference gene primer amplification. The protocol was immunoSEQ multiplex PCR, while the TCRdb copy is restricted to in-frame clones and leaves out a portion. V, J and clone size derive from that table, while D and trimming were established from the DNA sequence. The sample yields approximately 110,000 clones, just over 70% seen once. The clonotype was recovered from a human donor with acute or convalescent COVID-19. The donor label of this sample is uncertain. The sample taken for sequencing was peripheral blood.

CDR3 sequence reads: CASSLSAGQIANYGYTF. DNA of the CDR3: TGTGCCAGCAGTTTATCGGCAGGGCAGATCGCTAACTATGGCTACACCTTC. The J gene is TRBJ1-2, the V gene TRBV28; TRBD1 might be the D (5 bases). With 1 base removed from V and 0 bases from J, the gap between germline ends came to 15 bases. The CDR3 has 17 amino acids. Germline CDR1 is MDHEN and CDR2 is SYDVKM.